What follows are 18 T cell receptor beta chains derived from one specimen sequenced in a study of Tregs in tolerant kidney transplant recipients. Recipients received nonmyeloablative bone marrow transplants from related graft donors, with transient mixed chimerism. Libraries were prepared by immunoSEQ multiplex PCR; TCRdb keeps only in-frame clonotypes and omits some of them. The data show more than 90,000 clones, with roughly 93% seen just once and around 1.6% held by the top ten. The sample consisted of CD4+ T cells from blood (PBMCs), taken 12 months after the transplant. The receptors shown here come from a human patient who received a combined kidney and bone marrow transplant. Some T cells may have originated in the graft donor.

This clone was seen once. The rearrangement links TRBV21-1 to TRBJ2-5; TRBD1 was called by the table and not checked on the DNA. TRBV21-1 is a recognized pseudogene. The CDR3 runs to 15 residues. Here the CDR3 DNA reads TGTGCCAGCACGACGGGACAGCCAACGTCAGAGACCCAGTACTTC. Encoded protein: CASTTGQPTSETQYF.

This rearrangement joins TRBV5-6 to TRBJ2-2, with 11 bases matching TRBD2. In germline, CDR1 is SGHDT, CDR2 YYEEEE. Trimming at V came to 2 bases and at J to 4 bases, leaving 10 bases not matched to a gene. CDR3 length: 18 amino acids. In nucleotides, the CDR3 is TGTGCCAGCAGCTTCAGTTATAGCGGGGGGGCTCTCACCGGGGAGCTGTTTTTT. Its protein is CASSFSYSGGALTGELFF.

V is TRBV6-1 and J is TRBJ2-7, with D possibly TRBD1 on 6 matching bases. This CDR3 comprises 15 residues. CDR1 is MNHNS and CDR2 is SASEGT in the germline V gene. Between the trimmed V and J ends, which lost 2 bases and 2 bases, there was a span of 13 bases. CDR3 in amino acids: CASSEMDQGTYEQYF. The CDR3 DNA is TGTGCCAGCAGTGAAATGGACCAGGGGACCTACGAGCAGTACTTC.

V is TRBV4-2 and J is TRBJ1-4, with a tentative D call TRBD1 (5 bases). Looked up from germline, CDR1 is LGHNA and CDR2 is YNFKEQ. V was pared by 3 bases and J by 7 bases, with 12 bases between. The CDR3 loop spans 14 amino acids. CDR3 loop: CASSHGHQREKLFF. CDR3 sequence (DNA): TGTGCCAGCAGCCACGGACATCAGCGTGAAAAACTGTTTTTT.

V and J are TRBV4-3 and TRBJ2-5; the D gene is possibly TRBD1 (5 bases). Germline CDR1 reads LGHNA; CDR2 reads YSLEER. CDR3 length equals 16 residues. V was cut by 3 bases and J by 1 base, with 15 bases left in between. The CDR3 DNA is TGCGCCAGCAGCCAGGGGCGCTCCCGATCCCAAGAGACCCAGTACTTC. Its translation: CASSQGRSRSQETQYF.

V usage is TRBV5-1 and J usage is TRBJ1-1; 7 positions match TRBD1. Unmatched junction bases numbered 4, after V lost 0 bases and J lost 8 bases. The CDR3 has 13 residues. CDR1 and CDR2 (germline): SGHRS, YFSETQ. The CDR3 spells CASSLGDRLEAFF. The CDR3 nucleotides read TGCGCCAGCAGCTTGGGGGACAGATTAGAAGCTTTCTTT.

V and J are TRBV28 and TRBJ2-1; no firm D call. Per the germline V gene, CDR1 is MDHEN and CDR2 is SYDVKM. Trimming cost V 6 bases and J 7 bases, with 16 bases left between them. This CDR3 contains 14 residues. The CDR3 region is CASRTNPRFNEQFF. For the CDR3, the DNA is TGTGCCAGCAGGACAAACCCACGCTTTAATGAGCAGTTCTTC.

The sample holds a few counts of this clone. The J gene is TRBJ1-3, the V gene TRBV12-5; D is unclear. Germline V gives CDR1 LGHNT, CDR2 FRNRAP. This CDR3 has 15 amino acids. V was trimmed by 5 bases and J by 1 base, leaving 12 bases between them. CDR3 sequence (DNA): TGTGCTAGTGGTCAACCGACTACTTCTGGAAACACCATATATTTT. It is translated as CASGQPTTSGNTIYF. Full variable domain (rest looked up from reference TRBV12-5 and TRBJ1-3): DARVTQTPRHKVTEMGQEVTMRCQPILGHNTVFWYRQTMMQGLELLAYFRNRAPLDDSGMPKDRFSAEMPDATLATLKIQPSEPRDSAVYFCASGQPTTSGNTIYFGEGSWLTVV.

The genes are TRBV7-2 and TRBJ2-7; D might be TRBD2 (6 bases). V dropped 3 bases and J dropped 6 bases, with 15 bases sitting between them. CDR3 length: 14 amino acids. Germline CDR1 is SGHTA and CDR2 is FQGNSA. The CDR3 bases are TGTGCCAGCAGCTTTATGCCCAGGGACTCCGAGCAGTACTTC. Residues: CASSFMPRDSEQYF.

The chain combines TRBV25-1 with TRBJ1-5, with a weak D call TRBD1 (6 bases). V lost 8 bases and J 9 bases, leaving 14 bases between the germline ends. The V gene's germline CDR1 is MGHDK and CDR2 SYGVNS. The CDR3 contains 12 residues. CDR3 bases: TGTGCCAGCTCCGGGACAATCGGGCCCCAGCATTTT. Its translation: CASSGTIGPQHF.

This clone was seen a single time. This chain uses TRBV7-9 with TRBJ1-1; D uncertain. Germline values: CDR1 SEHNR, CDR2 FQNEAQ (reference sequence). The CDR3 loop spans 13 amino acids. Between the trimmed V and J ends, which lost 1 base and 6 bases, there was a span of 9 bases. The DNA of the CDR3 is TGTGCCAGCAGCTTAGTTGGAGGGCCTGAAGCTTTCTTT. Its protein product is CASSLVGGPEAFF.

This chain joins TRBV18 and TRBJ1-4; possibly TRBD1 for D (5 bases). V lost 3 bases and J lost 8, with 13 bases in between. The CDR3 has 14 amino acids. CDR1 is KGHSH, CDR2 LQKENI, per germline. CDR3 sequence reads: CASSPGGAYEKLFF. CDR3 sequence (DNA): TGTGCCAGCTCACCGGGTGGGGCCTACGAAAAACTGTTTTTT.

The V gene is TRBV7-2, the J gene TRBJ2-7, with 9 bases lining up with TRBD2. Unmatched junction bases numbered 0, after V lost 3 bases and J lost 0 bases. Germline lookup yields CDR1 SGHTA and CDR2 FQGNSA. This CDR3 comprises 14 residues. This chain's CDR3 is CASSFSGSSYEQYF. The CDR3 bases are TGTGCCAGCAGCTTTAGCGGGAGCTCCTACGAGCAGTACTTC.

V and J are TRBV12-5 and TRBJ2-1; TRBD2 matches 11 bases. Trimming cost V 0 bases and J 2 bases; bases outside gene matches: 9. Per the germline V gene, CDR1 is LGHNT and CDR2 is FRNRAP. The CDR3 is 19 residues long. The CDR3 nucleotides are TGTGCTAGTGGTTTGGTACAAGTTAGCGGGGGGGCCCCCTACAATGAGCAGTTCTTC. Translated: CASGLVQVSGGAPYNEQFF.

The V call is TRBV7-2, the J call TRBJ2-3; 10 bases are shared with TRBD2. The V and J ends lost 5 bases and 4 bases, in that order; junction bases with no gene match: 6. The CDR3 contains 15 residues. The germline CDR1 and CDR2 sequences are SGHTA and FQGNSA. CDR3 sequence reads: CASSLTGTSADTQYF. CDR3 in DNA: TGTGCCAGCAGCCTGACCGGGACTAGCGCAGATACGCAGTATTTT.

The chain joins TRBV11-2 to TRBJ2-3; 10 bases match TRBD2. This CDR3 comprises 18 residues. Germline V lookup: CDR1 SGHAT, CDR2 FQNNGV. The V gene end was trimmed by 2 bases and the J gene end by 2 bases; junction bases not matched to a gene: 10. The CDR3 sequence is CASSLKREGRATTDTQYF. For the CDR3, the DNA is TGTGCCAGCAGCTTAAAGCGGGAGGGCCGAGCCACCACAGATACGCAGTATTTT.

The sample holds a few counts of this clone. The CDR3 DNA reads TGTGCCAGCAGCCTAGGGACAGGGTCGTACAATGAGCAGTTCTTC. Its protein product is CASSLGTGSYNEQFF. The chain joins TRBV7-3 to TRBJ2-1; 9 nucleotides align to TRBD1. This CDR3 comprises 15 residues. Germline V lookup: CDR1 SGHTA, CDR2 FQGTGA. V was pared by 5 bases and J by 4 bases, with 6 bases of the junction left unmatched.

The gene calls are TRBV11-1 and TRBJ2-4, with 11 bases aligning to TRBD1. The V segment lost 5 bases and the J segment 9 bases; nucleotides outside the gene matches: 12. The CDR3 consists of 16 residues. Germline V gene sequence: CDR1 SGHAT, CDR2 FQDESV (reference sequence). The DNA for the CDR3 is TGTGCCAGCAGCCCCCCTGTGGGGACAGGGGGTACCATTCAGTACTTC. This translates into CASSPPVGTGGTIQYF.